A single sample is the source of the 9 T cell receptor beta chains below, sequenced in a study of tissue T cells after allogeneic stem cell transplantation. The table came from immunoSEQ multiplex PCR; TCRdb's copy has only in-frame clones and leaves some out. Here the sample spans thousands of clones, around 50% being singletons. Time point specified: mouse harvest day 7 after allogeneic transplant. Tail vein injection delivered 10^7 T-cell-depleted bone marrow cells and 10^6 splenic CD5+ T cells. The sequenced material came from gut tissue. The receptors shown here come from a female BALB/c mouse given C57BL/6 T cells with graft-versus-host disease after an allogeneic hematopoietic cell transplant.

A note on this clone: Gene names denote mouse genes. The CDR3 end is not reached by the read, which stops 1 residue before it; the germline J gene fills it in. The V call is TRBV26, the J call TRBJ1-1; a weak D match, TRBD1 (5 bases). There are 15 residues in the CDR3. With 0 bases removed from V and 0 bases from J, the gap between germline ends came to 8 bases. Germline values: CDR1 KGHPV, CDR2 FQNQEV (reference sequence). CDR3 DNA (partial): TGTGCCAGCAGTCTGTCCCGGGGGGCAAACACAGAAGTCTTC. Residues: CASSLSRGANTEVF. The entire CDR3 reads CASSLSRGANTEVFF.

This clone showed up just once. Genes and germline come from the mouse. The read falls 1 residue short of the CDR3 end, and the missing part is taken from the germline J gene. This chain connects TRBV23 to TRBJ2-5; TRBD1, the table's D call, was not compared with the DNA. Germline CDR1 and CDR2: KGHTA and FQNQQP. The CDR3 spans 14 residues. Incomplete CDR3 DNA: TGCTCCAGCAGTCAACAGGGGAACCAAGACACCCAGTAC. Amino acids: CSSSQQGNQDTQY. The full CDR3 is CSSSQQGNQDTQYF.

With regard to this clone: Genes and germline are mouse. The observed sequence ends 1 residue before the CDR3 terminus, with the missing tail filled in from the germline J gene. The chain links TRBV12-1 to TRBJ2-5, with 8 bases that match TRBD1. Germline V lookup: CDR1 SGHSN, CDR2 HYEKVE. The CDR3 loop spans 14 amino acids. V gave up 2 bases and J gave up 6 bases; unmatched junction bases: 6. The covered CDR3 bases are TGTGCCAGCTCTCCCCGACAGGGGCAGGACACCCAGTAC. Encoded protein: CASSPRQGQDTQY. The full CDR3 protein reads CASSPRQGQDTQYF.

This clone is termed large. Gene labels here are mouse ones. CDR3: CASSDAAEQYF. The CDR3 bases that were read are TGTGCCAGCAGTGATGCAGCGGAACAGTAC. This sequence joins TRBV13-1 and TRBJ2-7; D ambiguous. The missing CDR3 end, 1 residue past where the read stops, is filled in from the germline J gene. The ends were cut back, 0 bases at V and 7 bases at J, with 5 bases in the middle. The CDR3 contains 11 residues. Germline CDR1 reads NSHNY; CDR2 reads SYGAGN.

For this clone: Mouse germline and gene names are used. In the same sample, other DNA sequences code for this CDR3. The DNA read from the CDR3 is TGTGCAAGCAGCTTAGGGGGCACCGGGCAGCTCTAC. Translated: CASSLGGTGQLY. The full CDR3 protein is CASSLGGTGQLYF. This rearrangement joins TRBV16 to TRBJ2-2; D remains ambiguous. Read sequence stops 1 residue before the CDR3 end, and the germline J gene provides the missing end. V was cut by 1 base and J by 4 bases, with 4 bases left in between. Germline V gene data show CDR1 as SGHSA and CDR2 as FRNQAP. The CDR3 is 13 residues long.

About this clone: Mouse germline and gene names are used. The read is 1 residue too short to cover the CDR3 end, so that end is filled in from the germline J gene. The chain uses TRBV13-1 and TRBJ1-6, with D tentatively TRBD1 (6 bases). TRBJ1-6 is an open reading frame whose function is uncertain. This CDR3 has 13 residues. V gave up 1 base and J gave up 7 bases, with 6 bases separating them. Germline values: CDR1 NSHNY, CDR2 SYGAGN. The CDR3 region is CASSDQGNSPLYF. The covered CDR3 bases are TGTGCCAGCAGTGATCAGGGGAATTCGCCCCTCTAC.

Notes on this clone: The genes and germline here are from mouse. The CDR3 extends 1 residue past the end of the read, so its final part is completed from the germline J gene. Other nucleotide sequences from this sample produce the same CDR3. The chain is built from TRBV2 and TRBJ2-4; TRBD2 might be the D (7 bases). This CDR3 region has 15 residues. Looked up from germline, CDR1 is LGHNA and CDR2 is YSYQKL. Trimming shortened V by 0 bases and J by 3 bases, and 10 bases separated the two germline ends. The CDR3 region is CASSQEGGRQNTLYF. Partial CDR3 DNA: TGTGCCAGCAGCCAAGAAGGGGGGCGGCAAAACACCTTGTAC.

This clone has just a few counts. Any gene name here is a mouse gene name. Incomplete CDR3 DNA: TGTGCCAGCAGTCTCGCAGACTCCTATGAACAGTAC. Translating it yields CASSLADSYEQY. The entire CDR3 protein is CASSLADSYEQYF. This sequence joins TRBV26 and TRBJ2-7; D is ambiguous. The CDR3 end falls 1 residue outside the read, so it is completed with the germline J gene. Looked up from germline, CDR1 is KGHPV and CDR2 is FQNQEV (reference sequence). The CDR3 spans 13 residues. Trimming pared 3 bases from V and 0 bases from J, leaving 6 bases between.

Of note for this clone: The gene names here belong to mouse. The covered CDR3 bases are TGTGCCAGCAGCCTCGGGACTGTTGGGGCTGAGCAGTTC. This codes for CASSLGTVGAEQF. The whole CDR3 sequence reads CASSLGTVGAEQFF. V is TRBV4 and J is TRBJ2-1; 7 bases are shared with TRBD2. The DNA ends 1 residue before the CDR3 does, and the rest of the CDR3 is filled in from the germline J gene. The CDR3 contains 14 residues. V shed 5 bases, J shed 7 bases, and the junction held 8 bases outside the gene matches. CDR1 and CDR2 from the germline V gene are LGHDT and YNNKQL (reference sequence).